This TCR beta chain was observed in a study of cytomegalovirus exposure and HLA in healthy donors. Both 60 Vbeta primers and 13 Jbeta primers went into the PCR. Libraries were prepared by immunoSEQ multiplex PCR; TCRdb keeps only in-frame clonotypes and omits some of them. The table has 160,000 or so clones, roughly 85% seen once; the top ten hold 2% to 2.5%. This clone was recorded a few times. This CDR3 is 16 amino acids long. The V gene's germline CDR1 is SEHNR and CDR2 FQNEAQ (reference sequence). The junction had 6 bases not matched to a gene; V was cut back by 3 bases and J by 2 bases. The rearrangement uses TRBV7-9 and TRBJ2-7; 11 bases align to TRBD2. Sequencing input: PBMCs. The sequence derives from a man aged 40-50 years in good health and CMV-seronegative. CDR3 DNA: TGTGCCAGCAGCTTCATTAGCGGGAGGGACCCCTACGAGCAGTACTTC. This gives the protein CASSFISGRDPYEQYF. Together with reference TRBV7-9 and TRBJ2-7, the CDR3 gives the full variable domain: DTGVSQNPRHKITKRGQNVTFRCDPISEHNRLYWYRQTLGQGPEFLTYFQNEAQLEKSRLLSDRFSAERPKGSFSTLEIQRTEQGDSAMYLCASSFISGRDPYEQYFGPGTRLTVT.